This TCR beta chain emerged from a study of shared clonotypes between healthy human individuals. Study-level background: The donor pool was made up of a couple of women and three men aged 18 to 49. Study-level results: Researchers sampled only blood; tissue repertoires likely differ.

V gave up 0 bases and J gave up 4 bases; unmatched junction bases: 5. The CDR3 runs to 16 residues. The germline CDR1 and CDR2 sequences are SGHRS and YFSETQ. The authors' processing: Sequence data from immunoSEQ were junction-only and lacked quality scores; consequently, filtering differed. Sequencing used immunoSEQ multiplex PCR; TCRdb keeps in-frame clones, though not all of them. That table supplies the V and J calls and clone size; D and trimming were determined from the DNA. The sample shows roughly 2.6 million clones, around 90% of them seen only once. Worth noting for this clone: The antigen is unknown.

The sample was naive CD4+ T cells sorted from blood. Stated subset: CD45RA+ positively selected. The receptor's source is a man between 18 and 29 years old in good health. This chain uses TRBV5-1 with TRBJ2-1; TRBD2 agrees at 9 bases. The CDR3 DNA sequence: TGCGCCAGCAGCTTGGGGCTAGCGGGGATTTACAATGAGCAGTTCTTC. As protein: CASSLGLAGIYNEQFF.